Detailed here is one TCR beta chain. Germline is not matched at one junction end, which may reflect a read error. These data come from a study of identical twins. The CDR3 runs to 15 residues. In germline, CDR1 is SGHVS, CDR2 FQNEAQ. TCRdb analysed the 5' RACE reads with MiXCR anew, one entry per CDR3 protein. This table holds around 250,000 distinct CDR3 sequences, about 8% found once. The same data also went into a second study, on yellow fever vaccine responses in identical twins.

The sequenced sample consisted of CD8+ T cells sorted from blood. The TCR comes from a woman younger than 35 in good health. The V gene is TRBV7-8, the J gene TRBJ2-5; 7 bases are a match to TRBD2. The CDR3 nucleotides read TGTGCCAGTGCCCCTCCCGGGACTAACCACGAGACCCAGTACTTC. Residues: CASAPPGTNHETQYF.